The 18 T cell receptor beta chains presented below share a single source sample, sequenced in a study of blood T cell repertoires in COVID-19. Only in-frame clones appear in the TCRdb table, and some are missing; sequencing was by immunoSEQ multiplex PCR. The table lists almost 200,000 clones, about nine tenths of them singletons. Sequenced input: peripheral blood. These receptors were collected from a woman in her sixties or seventies with acute or convalescent COVID-19.

The CDR3 reads CASSLLDVGAGGNQPQHF. CDR3 DNA sequence: TGTGCCAGCAGCCTCCTGGATGTGGGGGCTGGTGGCAATCAGCCCCAGCATTTT. The chain combines TRBV7-6 with TRBJ1-5; a weak D match, TRBD1 (6 bases). With 5 bases removed from V and 2 bases from J, the gap between germline ends came to 22 bases. The germline V gene encodes CDR1 SGHVS and CDR2 FNYEAQ. The CDR3 has 18 residues. Full variable domain (rest looked up from reference TRBV7-6 and TRBJ1-5): GAGVSQSPRYKVTKRGQDVALRCDPISGHVSLYWYRQALGQGPEFLTYFNYEAQQDKSGLPNDRFSAERPEGSISTLTIQRTEQRDSAMYRCASSLLDVGAGGNQPQHFGDGTRLSIL.

This CDR3 is CASSPAGGNGNTIYF. CDR3 DNA sequence: TGTGCCAGCTCACCTGCAGGGGGAAATGGAAACACCATATATTTT. The rearrangement joins TRBV18 to TRBJ1-3, with 7 bases that match TRBD1. Germline values: CDR1 KGHSH, CDR2 LQKENI. The CDR3 consists of 15 residues. The J segment lost 3 bases and the V segment lost 3 bases, leaving 5 bases of the junction unmatched.

Worth noting for this clone: Other DNA sequences in this sample translate to the same CDR3. This chain joins TRBV5-1 and TRBJ2-7; maybe TRBD1 (7 bases). CDR3 length: 14 amino acids. From germline, CDR1 is SGHRS and CDR2 YFSETQ. Trimming took 2 bases from V and 4 from J, leaving 13 bases between them. The CDR3 sequence: CASSLDRAGYEQYF. CDR3 coding DNA: TGCGCCAGCAGCTTAGACAGGGCGGGGTACGAGCAGTACTTC. Full variable domain (outside the CDR3, taken from reference TRBV5-1 and TRBJ2-7): KAGVTQTPRYLIKTRGQQVTLSCSPISGHRSVSWYQQTPGQGLQFLFEYFSETQRNKGNFPGRFSGRQFSNSRSEMNVSTLELGDSALYLCASSLDRAGYEQYFGPGTRLTVT.

The rearrangement uses TRBV7-8 and TRBJ1-6; 7 positions agree with TRBD1. Looked up from germline, CDR1 is SGHVS and CDR2 is FQNEAQ. V lost 4 bases and J lost 8; bases outside the gene matches: 8. The CDR3 totals 15 residues. The CDR3 region has the DNA TGTGCCAGCAGCTCACGGACAGGACGAGATTCACCCCTCCACTTT. Its protein is CASSSRTGRDSPLHF.

V usage is TRBV25-1 and J usage is TRBJ1-6; D is unresolved. V was shortened by 4 bases and J by 7 bases, with 14 bases between the two germline ends. Germline-derived CDR1 and CDR2 are MGHDK and SYGVNS. The CDR3 runs 15 residues. Written as DNA, the CDR3 is TGTGCCAGCAGTGCGGGAACATCGGGGAATTCACCCCTCCACTTT. Translation gives CASSAGTSGNSPLHF.

The CDR3 loop is CASSQGGRPQETQYF. CDR3 nucleotide sequence: TGCGCCAGCAGCCAAGGGGGGCGGCCTCAAGAGACCCAGTACTTC. The chain employs TRBV4-1 and TRBJ2-5; D may be TRBD1 (6 bases). Germline assignment: CDR1 MGHRA and CDR2 YSYEKL. The CDR3 length is 15 residues. The V end was cut by 1 base, the J end by 2 bases, with 11 bases between.

This rearrangement joins TRBV6-6 to TRBJ2-2; TRBD2 matches 9 bases. The ends lost 8 bases at V and 7 bases at J; junction bases unmatched: 11. CDR1 is MNHNY and CDR2 is SVGAGI in the germline V gene (reference sequence). The length of the CDR3 is 15 residues. Here the CDR3 DNA reads TGTGCCAGCCGGCGGGCTAGCGGGATTGGCGGGGAGCTGTTTTTT. It is translated as CASRRASGIGGELFF.

This chain uses TRBV7-6 with TRBJ2-5; 7 bases are shared with TRBD2. J was trimmed by 1 base and V by 5 bases; bases with no gene match: 10. The CDR3 spans 16 residues. Germline V gene data show CDR1 as SGHVS and CDR2 as FNYEAQ. CDR3 loop: CASSASLALSQETQYF. Here the CDR3 DNA reads TGTGCCAGCAGCGCCTCACTAGCGCTGTCCCAAGAGACCCAGTACTTC. Full variable domain (remainder filled in from reference TRBV7-6 and TRBJ2-5): GAGVSQSPRYKVTKRGQDVALRCDPISGHVSLYWYRQALGQGPEFLTYFNYEAQQDKSGLPNDRFSAERPEGSISTLTIQRTEQRDSAMYRCASSASLALSQETQYFGPGTRLLVL.

This clone was observed a few times. The junction does not match germline at one end; this may be a read error. The rearrangement uses TRBV4-2 and TRBJ1-3; weak D call: TRBD1 (5 bases). The CDR3 covers 12 residues. Germline V gene data show CDR1 as LGHNA and CDR2 as YNFKEQ. The CDR3 sequence: CATRGPGNTIYF. The CDR3, as DNA: TGTGCCACGCGGGGCCCTGGGAACACCATATATTTT.

The chain carries TRBV1 and TRBJ2-3; the tabulated D call, TRBD2, remains unverified against the DNA. TRBV1 corresponds to a pseudogene. CDR3 length equals 21 residues. The CDR3 DNA follows: TGCACCAGCAGCCAAGATTGGCTAGCGGGGGGGATGAAGACTAGCACAGATACGCAGTATTTT. This codes for CTSSQDWLAGGMKTSTDTQYF.

The chain employs TRBV7-6 and TRBJ2-7; 9 positions agree with TRBD1. Germline V gene sequence: CDR1 SGHVS, CDR2 FNYEAQ. CDR3 size: 17 residues. With V trimmed by 1 base and J by 5 bases, 12 bases remained unmatched. In DNA form, the CDR3 reads TGTGCCAGCAGCTTAGGAACCCCCGGGACAGGGCCTCACGAGCAGTACTTC. Encoded protein: CASSLGTPGTGPHEQYF.

This clone came up once. J is TRBJ1-1 and V is TRBV10-3; TRBD1 agrees at 7 bases. Germline assignment: CDR1 ENHRY and CDR2 SYGVKD. There are 15 residues in the CDR3. V lost 5 bases, J lost 0 bases, and 6 bases stayed unmatched. The CDR3: CAISKGAGLNTEAFF. Written as DNA, the CDR3 is TGTGCCATCAGTAAGGGGGCAGGCCTGAACACTGAAGCTTTCTTT.

V is TRBV24-1 and J is TRBJ2-1; 7 bases agree with TRBD1. The CDR3 runs 13 residues. Germline assignment: CDR1 KGHDR and CDR2 SFDVKD. V lost 6 bases and J lost 6; bases outside the gene matches: 4. CDR3 DNA: TGTGCCACCAGTACAGGGGACGGCAATGAGCAGTTCTTC. It encodes CATSTGDGNEQFF.

CDR3 in amino acids: CASSKTEGHQPQHF. CDR3 nucleotides: TGTGCCAGCAGCAAAACAGAAGGCCATCAGCCCCAGCATTTT. The V gene is TRBV21-1, the J gene TRBJ1-5; TRBD1, the D gene given by the table, was not confirmed from the DNA. TRBV21-1 counts as a pseudogene. The CDR3 spans 14 residues.

J is TRBJ1-6 and V is TRBV6-5; the match to TRBD1 covers 7 bases. Looked up from germline, CDR1 is MNHEY and CDR2 is SVGAGI. The V and J ends lost 9 bases and 2 bases, in that order; junction bases with no gene match: 7. The CDR3 contains 15 residues. CDR3 protein: CARSQGSPYNSPLHF. The CDR3 DNA sequence: TGTGCCAGGTCACAGGGGTCCCCCTATAATTCACCCCTCCACTTT.

The V gene is TRBV11-3, the J gene TRBJ1-4; tentatively, D is TRBD1 (5 bases). The CDR3 is 15 residues long. V shed 5 bases and J shed 5 bases, with 15 bases lying between them. The germline V gene has CDR1 SGHNT and CDR2 YENEEA. CDR3 in DNA: TGTGCCAGCAGCCCTGGGACCGGGGGGAATGAAAAACTGTTTTTT. Protein: CASSPGTGGNEKLFF.

The chain has TRBV7-2 and TRBJ1-1; the match to TRBD1 covers 9 bases. The germline V gene has CDR1 SGHTA and CDR2 FQGNSA. The CDR3 length is 15 residues. J lost 4 bases, V lost 3 bases, and 6 bases had no gene match. This chain's CDR3 is CASSFMTGGRTEAFF. DNA of the CDR3: TGTGCCAGCAGCTTCATGACAGGGGGACGCACTGAAGCTTTCTTT.

This chain joins TRBV9 and TRBJ2-2; TRBD2 matches 8 bases. The trim removed 4 bases at V and 5 bases at J, leaving 7 bases unmatched. Germline V gene sequence: CDR1 SGDLS, CDR2 YYNGEE. CDR3 length: 15 residues. The DNA for the CDR3 is TGTGCCAGCAGCCTTCCTAGCGGGCCAACCGGGGAGCTGTTTTTT. This sequence encodes CASSLPSGPTGELFF. The whole variable domain, filled in from reference TRBV9 and TRBJ2-2, reads DSGVTQTPKHLITATGQRVTLRCSPRSGDLSVYWYQQSLDQGLQFLIQYYNGEERAKGNILERFSAQQFPDLHSELNLSSLELGDSALYFCASSLPSGPTGELFFGEGSRLTVL.